This passage covers 28 T cell receptor beta chains from one sample sequenced in a study of cytomegalovirus exposure and HLA in healthy donors. The PCR had 60 Vbeta and 13 Jbeta primers. Sequencing was performed with immunoSEQ multiplex PCR; in TCRdb, only in-frame clones are kept and a portion is missing. Of 120,000 or so clones in the sample, 83% were seen once. Sample: PBMCs. The receptors derive from a woman in her 40s in good health and CMV-seropositive.

J is TRBJ2-3 and V is TRBV5-1, with D tentatively TRBD1 (5 bases). This CDR3 is built from 13 residues. The V and J ends lost 0 bases and 6 bases respectively, with 8 bases between them. CDR1 and CDR2 (germline): SGHRS, YFSETQ. For the CDR3, the DNA is TGCGCCAGCAGCTTGGAATCAGGGGATACGCAGTATTTT. As protein: CASSLESGDTQYF.

The chain joins TRBV18 to TRBJ1-1, with 7 bases lining up with TRBD1. V shed 5 bases, J shed 7 bases, and the junction held 13 bases outside the gene matches. CDR1 is KGHSH, CDR2 LQKENI, per germline. The CDR3 is 15 residues long. This CDR3 is CASSEQTGSLHEAFF. The DNA for the CDR3 is TGTGCCAGCTCAGAACAGACAGGGTCACTTCATGAAGCTTTCTTT.

V usage is TRBV7-2 and J usage is TRBJ2-1; D remains unclear. The CDR3 runs 14 residues. Germline CDR1 and CDR2: SGHTA and FQGNSA. V was shortened by 4 bases and J by 2 bases, with 9 bases between the two germline ends. CDR3 sequence: CASSSSPAYNEQFF. The CDR3 coding sequence is TGTGCCAGCAGCTCCTCCCCGGCCTACAATGAGCAGTTCTTC.

V and J are TRBV27 and TRBJ2-7; 8 bases are shared with TRBD2. Germline assignment: CDR1 MNHEY and CDR2 SMNVEV (reference sequence). The CDR3 consists of 13 residues. V was clipped by 2 bases and J by 4 bases; unmatched bases: 1. This CDR3 reads CASSLSGRYEQYF. The CDR3 nucleotides are TGTGCCAGCAGTTTAAGCGGGAGATACGAGCAGTACTTC.

The gene calls are TRBV5-1 and TRBJ2-7, with 12 bases fitting TRBD1. Germline CDR1 is SGHRS and CDR2 is YFSETQ. V lost 3 bases to trimming and J lost 3 bases; unmatched junction nucleotides: 7. The length of the CDR3 is 16 residues. CDR3 amino acids: CASSSGQGAVFYEQYF. CDR3 nucleotides: TGCGCCAGCAGCTCGGGACAGGGGGCGGTCTTCTACGAGCAGTACTTC.

This rearrangement joins TRBV11-2 to TRBJ1-6; D ambiguous. CDR3 length: 13 amino acids. Germline V lookup: CDR1 SGHAT, CDR2 FQNNGV. V was pared by 0 bases and J by 10 bases, with 7 bases between. The chain's CDR3 is CASSLDLRSPLHF. In DNA form, the CDR3 reads TGTGCCAGCAGCTTAGATCTGAGGTCACCCCTCCACTTT.

The chain carries TRBV7-9 and TRBJ1-5; no definite D call. Germline CDR1 SEHNR, CDR2 FQNEAQ (reference sequence). The CDR3 spans 17 residues. V lost 1 base and J 7 bases, leaving 20 bases between the germline ends. CDR3 sequence reads: CASSLGAREGLYQPQHF. CDR3 nucleotide sequence: TGTGCCAGCAGCTTAGGGGCCCGAGAGGGTTTATACCAGCCCCAGCATTTT.

On this clone: Other DNA variants within this sample encode the same CDR3. The rearrangement uses TRBV7-9 and TRBJ2-1, with 7 bases aligning to TRBD2. With V trimmed by 3 bases and J by 1 base, 3 bases remained unmatched. This CDR3 has 15 residues. Germline lookup yields CDR1 SEHNR and CDR2 FQNEAQ (reference sequence). The CDR3 is CASSFGSGSYNEQFF. The CDR3 DNA reads TGTGCCAGCAGCTTTGGTAGCGGGTCCTACAATGAGCAGTTCTTC.

This clone has a single count. The rearrangement joins TRBV28 to TRBJ1-2; 10 bases match TRBD1. CDR1 and CDR2 (germline): MDHEN, SYDVKM. V trimming: 4 bases; J trimming: 4 bases; junction bases outside the gene matches: 9. CDR3 size: 16 residues. CDR3 nucleotides: TGTGCCAGCAGTTCACCCGGGACAGGGGACCCCTATGGCTACACCTTC. Translating gives CASSSPGTGDPYGYTF.

This clone was picked up a small number of times. CDR3 DNA sequence: TGTGCCAGCAGCTTCCTGAAGGGACTAGCGGGAGCCAGCGAGCAGTACTTC. Translating gives CASSFLKGLAGASEQYF. The chain has TRBV7-2 and TRBJ2-7; 14 bases fit TRBD2. The V gene end was trimmed by 3 bases and the J gene end by 6 bases; junction bases not matched to a gene: 10. The germline gives CDR1 SGHTA, CDR2 FQGNSA. The CDR3 has 17 amino acids.

The V and J genes are TRBV19 and TRBJ1-5, with D unclear. This CDR3 contains 15 residues. V was shortened by 5 bases and J by 2 bases, with 13 bases between the two germline ends. CDR1 and CDR2 from the germline V gene are LNHDA and SQIVND (reference sequence). This CDR3 is CASSVPRARNQPQHF. In DNA, the CDR3 is TGTGCCAGTAGTGTCCCGAGGGCGCGCAATCAGCCCCAGCATTTT.

The rearrangement links TRBV5-4 to TRBJ2-2, with TRBD2 as a possible D gene (6 bases). The CDR3 loop spans 13 amino acids. V lost 4 bases to trimming and J lost 6 bases, with 10 bases between them. CDR1 is SGHNT and CDR2 is YYREEE in the germline V gene (reference sequence). The CDR3 spells CASSVGLPGELFF. In DNA form, the CDR3 reads TGTGCCAGCAGCGTGGGACTTCCCGGGGAGCTGTTTTTT.

The chain recombines TRBV13 with TRBJ2-3; 10 bases align to TRBD1. The CDR3 has 15 residues. V trimming: 5 bases; J trimming: 5 bases; junction bases outside the gene matches: 7. From germline, CDR1 is PRHDT and CDR2 FYEKMQ (reference sequence). The CDR3 loop is CASSPDRGLGDTQYF. DNA for the CDR3: TGTGCCAGCAGCCCCGACAGGGGGCTCGGAGATACGCAGTATTTT.

The sample holds a few counts of this clone. The chain joins TRBV7-9 to TRBJ2-7; D perhaps matches TRBD2 (7 bases). Germline lookup yields CDR1 SEHNR and CDR2 FQNEAQ (reference sequence). Deletions cut 6 bases from V and 2 bases from J, with 14 bases between. The CDR3 extends over 14 amino acids. The CDR3, as DNA: TGTGCCAGCAGAATCGAGGGGGGGCCCTACGAGCAGTACTTC. Translating it yields CASRIEGGPYEQYF.

The chain links TRBV10-1 to TRBJ2-3; 7 bases are a match to TRBD2. The germline V gene encodes CDR1 WNHNN and CDR2 SYGVQD (reference sequence). The CDR3 has 14 amino acids. V dropped 2 bases and J dropped 6; count of bases not matched to a gene: 5. The CDR3 nucleotides read TGCGCCAGCAGTGAGAGTGGGAGGGTGGATACGCAGTATTTT. The encoded protein is CASSESGRVDTQYF.

The chain couples TRBV9 to TRBJ2-5, with D perhaps matching TRBD1 (6 bases). CDR1 is SGDLS, CDR2 YYNGEE, per germline. There are 14 residues in the CDR3. V was clipped by 0 bases and J by 5 bases, with 11 bases between them. CDR3 nucleotides: TGTGCCAGCAGCGTAGGGGACATACACGAGACCCAGTACTTC. This encodes CASSVGDIHETQYF.

This chain links TRBV5-4 with TRBJ2-1; 12 nucleotides agree with TRBD1. The germline gives CDR1 SGHNT, CDR2 YYREEE (reference sequence). Germline trimming cut 7 bases from V and 7 bases from J; bases unmatched to any gene: 6. The CDR3 has 14 amino acids. DNA for the CDR3: TGTGCCAGCTTGGGACAGGGGGCGGGTAATGAGCAGTTCTTC. Residues: CASLGQGAGNEQFF.

The gene calls are TRBV7-9 and TRBJ1-1; D not resolved. Trimming removed 5 bases from V and 0 bases from J, with 10 bases in between. Germline lookup yields CDR1 SEHNR and CDR2 FQNEAQ (reference sequence). This CDR3 contains 14 residues. For the CDR3, the DNA is TGTGCCAGCAGCGATTCCACACTGAACACTGAAGCTTTCTTT. Its protein product is CASSDSTLNTEAFF.

The chain employs TRBV28 and TRBJ2-2; 7 bases map to TRBD2. Germline CDR1 is MDHEN and CDR2 is SYDVKM. J lost 1 base, V lost 7 bases, and 3 bases had no gene match. The CDR3 is made up of 14 amino acids. The CDR3 loop is CASTLARNTGELFF. The CDR3 nucleotides read TGTGCCAGCACACTAGCGAGGAACACCGGGGAGCTGTTTTTT.

This clone appeared once. The gene calls are TRBV5-1 and TRBJ2-1, with TRBD2 as a possible D gene (6 bases). Germline CDR1 reads SGHRS; CDR2 reads YFSETQ. The CDR3 extends over 15 amino acids. V shed 4 bases and J shed 4 bases, with 15 bases lying between them. The CDR3: CASSRDAGSYNEQFF. The CDR3 region has the DNA TGCGCCAGCAGCAGGGACGCGGGGTCTTACAATGAGCAGTTCTTC.

The chain is built from TRBV6-5 and TRBJ2-3; 9 positions match TRBD1. Germline V gene lookup returns CDR1 MNHEY and CDR2 SVGAGI. V shed 6 bases and J 4 bases; nucleotides not matched to a gene: 5. There are 14 residues in the CDR3. The CDR3 here is CASSPGQGPDTQYF. CDR3 in DNA: TGTGCCAGCAGCCCGGGACAGGGCCCAGATACGCAGTATTTT.

V is TRBV6-4 and J is TRBJ1-2; a weak D match, TRBD1 (6 bases). The CDR3 length is 13 residues. V lost 3 bases, J lost 6 bases, and 11 bases lay in between. In germline, CDR1 is MRHNA, CDR2 SNTAGT. The CDR3 bases are TGTGCCAGCAGTGATGTGGCAGGGGATGGCTACACCTTC. Translated, it gives CASSDVAGDGYTF.

The chain is built from TRBV6-6 and TRBJ2-2, with 7 bases that match TRBD2. The V gene's germline CDR1 is MNHNY and CDR2 SVGAGI (reference sequence). J gave up 7 bases and V 7 bases, and 6 bases lay outside the gene matches. This CDR3 comprises 13 residues. The CDR3 sequence: CASKLTGGGELFF. The CDR3, as DNA: TGTGCCAGCAAACTTACGGGGGGCGGGGAGCTGTTTTTT.

This chain links TRBV15 with TRBJ2-7, with D perhaps matching TRBD2 (7 bases). Germline assignment: CDR1 LNHNV and CDR2 YYDKDF (reference sequence). V gave up 6 bases and J gave up 2 bases, with 17 bases separating them. The CDR3 has 15 residues. CDR3 loop: CATRKGGEGTYEQYF. The CDR3 DNA sequence: TGTGCCACCAGAAAGGGGGGGGAAGGGACCTACGAGCAGTACTTC.

The chain uses TRBV6-6 and TRBJ2-5; 8 nucleotides agree with TRBD2. The germline V gene has CDR1 MNHNY and CDR2 SVGAGI (reference sequence). This CDR3 is built from 14 residues. J lost 4 bases, V lost 6 bases, and 7 bases had no gene match. The CDR3 DNA is TGTGCCAGCAGCGACGGCCTAGCGGGAGAGACCCAGTACTTC. It is translated as CASSDGLAGETQYF.

The DNA for the CDR3 is TGTGCCAGCAGCTCTTCCCTCCGGGAGCTGTTTTTT. Protein: CASSSSLRELFF. V and J are TRBV7-2 and TRBJ2-2; D is uncertain. Trimming shortened V by 4 bases and J by 9 bases, and 9 bases separated the two germline ends. The length of the CDR3 is 12 residues. Germline V gene lookup returns CDR1 SGHTA and CDR2 FQGNSA. Variable domain in full (rest from reference TRBV7-2 and TRBJ2-2): GAGVSQSPSNKVTEKGKDVELRCDPISGHTALYWYRQSLGQGLEFLIYFQGNSAPDKSGLPSDRFSAERTGGSVSTLTIQRTQQEDSAVYLCASSSSLRELFFGEGSRLTVL.

This chain connects TRBV28 to TRBJ2-7, with 10 bases matching TRBD2. The CDR3 covers 14 residues. CDR1 is MDHEN and CDR2 is SYDVKM in the germline V gene. V lost 6 bases and J lost 2; bases outside the gene matches: 4. DNA for the CDR3: TGTGCCAGCAGGCTAGCGGGAGAAACCTACGAGCAGTACTTC. This codes for CASRLAGETYEQYF.

The chain is built from TRBV30 and TRBJ2-7; tentative D call: TRBD2 (5 bases). The CDR3 is 13 residues long. Per germline, CDR1 GTSNPN and CDR2 SVGIG (reference sequence). The V gene lost 4 bases and the J gene lost 3 bases, with 13 bases spanning the gap. In DNA form, the CDR3 reads TGTGCCTGGATCTCCCCGGGGATCTACGAGCAGTACTTC. This codes for CAWISPGIYEQYF.